This entry is about one T cell receptor beta chain. Its antigen is as yet unknown. V gave up 5 bases and J gave up 0 bases; unmatched junction bases: 1. CDR3 size: 14 residues. CDR1 and CDR2 from the germline V gene are SGHRS and YFSETQ. This sample was included in a study of STAT5B mutations in CD4+ large granular lymphocyte leukemia. Study results and limitations: Main leukemic clonotypes were patient-specific, but around 25% appeared at low frequency elsewhere. Patient CD4-sorted repertoires looked more clonal than healthy CD4+ repertoires, even without putative leukemic clones.

The data were produced by immunoSEQ multiplex PCR, yet TCRdb's version contains in-frame clones alone and is incomplete. The profile shows about 45,000 clones, approximately 83% of them singletons. V is TRBV5-1 and J is TRBJ2-2, with 7 bases fitting TRBD2. The sequence derives from a human donor in good health. The specimen sequenced was CD4+ T cells from blood buffy coats. The CDR3 nucleotides read TGCGCCAGCAGACTAGCGACGAACACCGGGGAGCTGTTTTTT. Encoded protein: CASRLATNTGELFF.